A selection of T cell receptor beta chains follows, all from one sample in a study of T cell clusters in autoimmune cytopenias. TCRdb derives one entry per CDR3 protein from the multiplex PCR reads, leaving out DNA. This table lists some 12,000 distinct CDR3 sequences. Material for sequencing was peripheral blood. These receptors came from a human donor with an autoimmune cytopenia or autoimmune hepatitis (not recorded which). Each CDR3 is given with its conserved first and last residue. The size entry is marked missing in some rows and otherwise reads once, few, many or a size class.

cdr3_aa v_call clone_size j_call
CACSWGQGEYNEQFF TRBV5-3 . TRBJ2-5
CASMAGKRDGYTF TRBV12-3/TRBV12-4 . TRBJ1-2
CASGDRLGTDTQYF TRBV6-1 . TRBJ2-3
CAWKGQDNYGYTF TRBV30 . TRBJ1-2
CAWDPQGGAGYTF TRBV30 . TRBJ1-2
CASSDSADTDTQYF TRBV18 . TRBJ2-3
CASSEGWGEDGYTF TRBV6-1 . TRBJ1-2
CASSYPGYPAFF TRBV27 . TRBJ1-1
CASSYRPGQGTGELFF TRBV6-5 . TRBJ2-2
CASRVKNIQYF TRBV6-1 . TRBJ2-4
CAWSLTGGSYNEQFF TRBV30 . TRBJ2-1
CASSRGQASNQPQHF TRBV19 . TRBJ1-5
CASSMVNNEQFF TRBV19 . TRBJ2-1
CSGSGTGGAQAFF TRBV29-1 . TRBJ1-1
CASSKLAGLETQYF TRBV19 . TRBJ2-5
CASSLRVYNEQFF TRBV12-3/TRBV12-4 . TRBJ2-1
CASSDRFSQFF TRBV27 medium-sized TRBJ2-1
CATSDLSAGANVLTF TRBV24-1 . TRBJ2-6
CASTSVAGVNEQFF TRBV6-2/TRBV6-3 . TRBJ2-1
CASSLSGASQQQFF TRBV27 . TRBJ2-1
CSVEDLARGPGANVLTF TRBV29-1 medium-sized TRBJ2-6
CASSKFGTGGFYGYTF TRBV6-1 . TRBJ1-2
CASSSPSSGGAGELFF TRBV27 medium-sized TRBJ2-2
CASSLDRVNSPLHF TRBV27 . TRBJ1-6